This TCR beta chain appears in the sequencing data of a study of memory CD4+ T cells and cytomegalovirus serostatus. The wider study: This sample comes from healthy Belgian adults, about 10 CMV seropositive, 24 seronegative.

Study-level findings and limits: Of more than 150 reported CMV TCRbeta sequences, 67 were found in memory CD4+ repertoires. A US-trained random forest predicted CMV serostatus with median AUC around 0.9.

V was pared by 5 bases and J by 1 base, with 14 bases between. The germline V gene has CDR1 SGHDN and CDR2 FVKESK. The length of the CDR3 is 16 residues. The method was immunoSEQ multiplex PCR; TCRdb's version includes in-frame clones alone and lacks a portion of them. The repertoire holds 25,000 or so clones, about 80% seen once, with 0.85% to 1.2% in the top ten. The sort gate was single viable CD3+CD4+CD8-CD45RO+ cells for memory CD4+ T cells. Remarks on this clone: Antigen specificity is unknown.

J is TRBJ2-2 and V is TRBV14; the D gene is possibly TRBD2 (7 bases). The sample was memory CD4+ T cells from blood. The TCR was taken from an adult in good health and CMV-seronegative. CDR3 sequence: CASSGGAHRNTGELFF. The CDR3 DNA reads as TGTGCCAGCAGCGGGGGGGCGCATCGGAACACCGGGGAGCTGTTTTTT.